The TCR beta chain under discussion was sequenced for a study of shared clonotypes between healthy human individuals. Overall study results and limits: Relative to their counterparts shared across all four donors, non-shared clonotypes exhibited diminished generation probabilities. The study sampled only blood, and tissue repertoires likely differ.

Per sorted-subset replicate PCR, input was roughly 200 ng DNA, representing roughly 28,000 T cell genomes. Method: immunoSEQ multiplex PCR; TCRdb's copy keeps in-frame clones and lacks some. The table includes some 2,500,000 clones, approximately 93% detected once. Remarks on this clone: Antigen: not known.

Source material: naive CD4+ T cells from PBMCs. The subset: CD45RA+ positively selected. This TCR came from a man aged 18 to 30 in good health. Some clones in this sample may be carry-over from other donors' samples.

The CDR3 protein is CASSIRQGRAFF. The CDR3 region has the DNA TGTGCCAGCAGCATACGGCAGGGGAGAGCTTTCTTT. The rearrangement joins TRBV7-2 to TRBJ1-1; tentative D call: TRBD1 (6 bases). The CDR3 totals 12 residues. Trimming took 5 bases from V and 10 from J, leaving 14 bases between them. Germline V gene lookup returns CDR1 SGHTA and CDR2 FQGNSA.